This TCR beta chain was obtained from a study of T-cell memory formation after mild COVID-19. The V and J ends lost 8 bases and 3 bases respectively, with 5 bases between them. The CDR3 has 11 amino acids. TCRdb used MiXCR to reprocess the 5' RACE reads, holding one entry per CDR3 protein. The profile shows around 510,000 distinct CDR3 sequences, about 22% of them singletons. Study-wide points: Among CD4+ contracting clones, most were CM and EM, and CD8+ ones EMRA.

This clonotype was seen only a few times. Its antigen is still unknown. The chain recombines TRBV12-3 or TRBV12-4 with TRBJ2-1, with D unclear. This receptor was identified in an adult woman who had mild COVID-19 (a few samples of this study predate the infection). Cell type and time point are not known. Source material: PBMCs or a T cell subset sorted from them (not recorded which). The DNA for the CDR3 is TGTGCCAGCGGCATCTACAATGAGCAGTTCTTC. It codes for CASGIYNEQFF.